The text below deals with one TCR beta chain. The target of this receptor is not known. The record originates from a study of T cells expressing NK-cell markers (dated by TCRdb to about 2020). Regarding the complete study: Three sorted T-cell subsets (CD3+CD56+NKG2C+, CD3+CD56+NKG2C- and CD3+CD56-NKG2C+) from under ten donors had their TCR beta-chain repertoires profiled. Libraries were sequenced as 2 x 150 bp reads on Illumina HiSeq 2000/2500, MiSeq or NextSeq. All eight donors whose samples were sequenced were randomly selected healthy volunteers, three of them men and five women. Among the eight sequenced donors, only one was HCMV-seronegative, while the other seven were HCMV-seropositive.

Counted from cysteine to phenylalanine, this CDR3 has 16 amino acids. The protein alone is recorded here. Per the germline V gene, LGHNA is the CDR1 and YNFKEQ is the CDR2. A commercial ELISA kit detecting HCMV-specific IgG in serum was used to determine HCMV serostatus. Peripheral blood mononuclear cells were isolated from blood by Ficoll density gradient centrifugation. Instrument used: Illumina HiSeq 2000. TCR beta cDNA libraries were prepared using 5'RACE template switching, which introduced a universal primer site and unique molecular identifiers. cDNA synthesis was primed from the TCR beta constant segment and was followed by two successive PCR amplification steps. In the authors' own workflow: MIGEC handled demultiplexing of the reads and grouping by UMI, while MiTCR was used to assemble and quantify clonotypes. To remove erroneous sequences, TCR cDNA sequences were retained only when supported by two or more reads. Downstream repertoire analysis used the tcR package, and clonotypes were matched across fractions by CDR3 nucleotide sequence plus V segment. VDJmatch was used to annotate antigen specificity against VDJdb, with one amino acid substitution in CDR3 permitted. Reprocessed by TCRdb, the reads give a single entry per CDR3 protein sequence, without DNA. TCRdb's processing, not the study's, gives the V and J calls here. The sample's table lists a count of a few hundred thousand distinct CDR3 sequences. Over 4% of the sample comes from the top ten.

On the study overall, not on this receptor specifically: In roughly 6 donors, the dominant CD3+CD56+NKG2C+ clonotypes ranked among the top 10 CD8+ clonotypes, making up 1.0-7.0% of CD8+ T cells. It remained unclear whether the expanded NKG2C-expressing T cell clones were specific for HCMV antigens. Those dominant clonotypes were again the most abundant among CD3+CD56-NKG2C+ cells in a few donors, at roughly 25-60.1%.

This receptor was obtained from a man between 18 and 69 years old in good health. The sample comprised blood T cells: a sorted CD56 or NKG2C T cell subset, CD4+ or CD8+ T cells, or bulk PBMC T cells (not recorded which). Recombination linked TRBV4-2 to TRBJ2-5; TCRdb lists TRBD2, though no DNA is available to test this call. The encoded CDR3 is CASSQDQLGGQETQYF.